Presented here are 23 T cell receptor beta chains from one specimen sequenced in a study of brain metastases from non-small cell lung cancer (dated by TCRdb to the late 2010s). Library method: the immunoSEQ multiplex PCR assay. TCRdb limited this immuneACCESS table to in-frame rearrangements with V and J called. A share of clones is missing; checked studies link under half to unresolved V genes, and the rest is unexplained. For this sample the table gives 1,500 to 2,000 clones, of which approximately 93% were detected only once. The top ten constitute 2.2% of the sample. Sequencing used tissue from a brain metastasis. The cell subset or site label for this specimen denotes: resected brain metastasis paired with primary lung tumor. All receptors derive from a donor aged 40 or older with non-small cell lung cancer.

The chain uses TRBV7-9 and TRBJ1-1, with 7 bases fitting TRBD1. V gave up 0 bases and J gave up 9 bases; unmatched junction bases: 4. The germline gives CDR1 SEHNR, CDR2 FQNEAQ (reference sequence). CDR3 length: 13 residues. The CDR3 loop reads CASSLAGQAQAFF. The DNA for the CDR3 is TGTGCCAGCAGCTTAGCCGGACAGGCACAAGCTTTCTTT.

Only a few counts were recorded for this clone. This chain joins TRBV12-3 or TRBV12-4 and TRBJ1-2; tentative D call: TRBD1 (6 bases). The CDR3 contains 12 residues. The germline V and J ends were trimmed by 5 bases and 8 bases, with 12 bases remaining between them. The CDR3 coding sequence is TGTGCCAGCAGTGGCAGGGGCCAAGGCTACACCTTC. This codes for CASSGRGQGYTF.

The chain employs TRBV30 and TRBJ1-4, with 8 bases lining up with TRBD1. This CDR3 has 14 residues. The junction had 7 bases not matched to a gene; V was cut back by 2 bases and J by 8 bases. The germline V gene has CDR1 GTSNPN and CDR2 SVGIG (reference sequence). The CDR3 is CAWSHGQGGEKLFF. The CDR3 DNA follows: TGTGCCTGGAGTCACGGACAGGGTGGCGAAAAACTGTTTTTT.

As DNA, the CDR3 is TGCAGCGTCGAACAGACTATGAACACTGAAGCTTTCTTT. It encodes CSVEQTMNTEAFF. The V call is TRBV29-1, the J call TRBJ1-1; D is unclear. The V gene's germline CDR1 is SQVTM and CDR2 ANQGSEA. Trimming cost V 6 bases and J 0 bases, with 11 bases left between them. The CDR3 length is 13 residues.

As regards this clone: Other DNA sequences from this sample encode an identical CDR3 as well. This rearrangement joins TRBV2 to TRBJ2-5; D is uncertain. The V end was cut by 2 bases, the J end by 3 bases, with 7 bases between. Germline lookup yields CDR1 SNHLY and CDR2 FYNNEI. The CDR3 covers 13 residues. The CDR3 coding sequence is TGTGCCAGCAGTGAACCGCCCGAAGAGACCCAGTACTTC. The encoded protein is CASSEPPEETQYF.

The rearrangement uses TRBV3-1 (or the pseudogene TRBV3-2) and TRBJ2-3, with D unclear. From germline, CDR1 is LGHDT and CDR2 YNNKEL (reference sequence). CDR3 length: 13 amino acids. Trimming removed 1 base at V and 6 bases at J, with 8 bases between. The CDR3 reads CASSQGVGDTQYF. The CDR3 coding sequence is TGTGCCAGCAGCCAAGGAGTGGGCGATACGCAGTATTTT.

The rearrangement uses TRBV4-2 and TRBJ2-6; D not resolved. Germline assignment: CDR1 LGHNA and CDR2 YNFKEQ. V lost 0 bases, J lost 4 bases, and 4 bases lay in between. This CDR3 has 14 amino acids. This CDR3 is CASSQEVGANVLTF. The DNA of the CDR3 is TGTGCCAGCAGCCAAGAGGTGGGGGCCAACGTCCTGACTTTC.

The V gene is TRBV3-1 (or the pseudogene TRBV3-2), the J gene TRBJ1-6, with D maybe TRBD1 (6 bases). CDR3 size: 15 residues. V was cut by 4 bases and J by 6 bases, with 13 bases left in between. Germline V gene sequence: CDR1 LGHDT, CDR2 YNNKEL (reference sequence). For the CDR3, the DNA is TGTGCCAGCAGCCCAAATCCGGACAGTAATTCACCCCTCCACTTT. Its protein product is CASSPNPDSNSPLHF.

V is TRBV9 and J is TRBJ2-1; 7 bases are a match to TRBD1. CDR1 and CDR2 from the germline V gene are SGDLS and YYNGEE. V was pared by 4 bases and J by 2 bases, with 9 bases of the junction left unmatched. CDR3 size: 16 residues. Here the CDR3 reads CASSPAGQVAYNEQFF. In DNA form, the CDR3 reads TGTGCCAGCAGCCCAGCCGGACAGGTGGCCTACAATGAGCAGTTCTTC.

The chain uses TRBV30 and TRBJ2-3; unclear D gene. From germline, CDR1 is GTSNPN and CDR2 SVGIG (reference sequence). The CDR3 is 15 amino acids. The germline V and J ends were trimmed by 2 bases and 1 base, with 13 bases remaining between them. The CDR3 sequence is CAWSSEGYRTDTQYF. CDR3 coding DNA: TGTGCCTGGAGTTCGGAAGGCTACCGCACAGATACGCAGTATTTT.

CDR3 loop: CASSPQARRALSSPLHF. The CDR3 nucleotides read TGTGCCAGCTCACCACAGGCTAGGCGGGCACTAAGCTCACCCCTCCACTTT. This chain links TRBV18 with TRBJ1-6; D ambiguous. This CDR3 spans 17 amino acids. V lost 1 base and J lost 10, with 20 bases in between. The germline V gene has CDR1 KGHSH and CDR2 LQKENI.

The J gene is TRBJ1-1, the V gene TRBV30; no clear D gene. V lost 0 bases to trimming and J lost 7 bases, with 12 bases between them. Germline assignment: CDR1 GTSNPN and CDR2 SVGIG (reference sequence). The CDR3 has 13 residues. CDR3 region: CAWSVVREDEAFF. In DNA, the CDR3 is TGTGCCTGGAGTGTTGTCAGAGAAGATGAAGCTTTCTTT.

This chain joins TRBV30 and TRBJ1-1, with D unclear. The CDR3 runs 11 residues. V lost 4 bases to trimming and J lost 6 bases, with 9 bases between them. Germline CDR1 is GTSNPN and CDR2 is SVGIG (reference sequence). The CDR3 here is CAWIGFAEAFF. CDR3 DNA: TGTGCCTGGATCGGGTTCGCTGAAGCTTTCTTT.

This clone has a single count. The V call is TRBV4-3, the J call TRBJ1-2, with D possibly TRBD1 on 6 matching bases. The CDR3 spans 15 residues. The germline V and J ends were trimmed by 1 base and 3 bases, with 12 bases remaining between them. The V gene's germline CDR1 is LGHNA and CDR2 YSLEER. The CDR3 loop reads CASSQGKGHDYGYTF. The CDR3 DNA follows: TGCGCCAGCAGCCAAGGAAAGGGACATGACTATGGCTACACCTTC.

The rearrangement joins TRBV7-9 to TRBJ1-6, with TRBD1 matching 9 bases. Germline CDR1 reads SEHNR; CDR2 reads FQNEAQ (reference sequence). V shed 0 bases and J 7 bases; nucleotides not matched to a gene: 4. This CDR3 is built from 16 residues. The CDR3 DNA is TGTGCCAGCAGCTTAGCGCTTGGGACAGGGAATTCACCCCTCCACTTT. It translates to CASSLALGTGNSPLHF.

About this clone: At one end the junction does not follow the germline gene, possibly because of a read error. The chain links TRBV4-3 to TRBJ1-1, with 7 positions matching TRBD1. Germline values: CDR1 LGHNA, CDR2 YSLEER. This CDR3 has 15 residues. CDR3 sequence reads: CASSQDLGRGREAFF. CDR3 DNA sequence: TGCGCCAGCAGCCAAGATCTAGGCAGGGGGAGAGAAGCTTTTTTT.

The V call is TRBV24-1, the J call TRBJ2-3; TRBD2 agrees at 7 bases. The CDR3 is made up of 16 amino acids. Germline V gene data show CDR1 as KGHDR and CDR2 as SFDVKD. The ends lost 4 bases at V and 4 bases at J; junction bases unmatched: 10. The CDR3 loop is CATSESPSGRADTQYF. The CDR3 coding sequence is TGTGCCACCAGTGAGTCCCCTAGCGGTCGCGCAGATACGCAGTATTTT.

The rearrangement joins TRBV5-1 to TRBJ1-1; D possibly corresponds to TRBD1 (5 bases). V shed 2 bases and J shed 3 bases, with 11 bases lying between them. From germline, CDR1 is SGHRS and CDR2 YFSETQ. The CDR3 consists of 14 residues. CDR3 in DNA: TGCGCCAGCAGCTTATTAGGGGCCCACACTGAAGCTTTCTTT. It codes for CASSLLGAHTEAFF.

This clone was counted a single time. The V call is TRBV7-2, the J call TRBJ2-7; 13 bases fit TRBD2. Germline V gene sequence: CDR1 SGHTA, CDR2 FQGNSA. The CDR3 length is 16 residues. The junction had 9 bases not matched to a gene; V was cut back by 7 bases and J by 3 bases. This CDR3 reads CASKQTSGGAGYEQYF. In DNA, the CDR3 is TGTGCCAGCAAGCAAACTAGCGGGGGGGCCGGCTACGAGCAGTACTTC. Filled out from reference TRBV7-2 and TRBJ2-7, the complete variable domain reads GAGVSQSPSNKVTEKGKDVELRCDPISGHTALYWYRQSLGQGLEFLIYFQGNSAPDKSGLPSDRFSAERTGGSVSTLTIQRTQQEDSAVYLCASKQTSGGAGYEQYFGPGTRLTVT.

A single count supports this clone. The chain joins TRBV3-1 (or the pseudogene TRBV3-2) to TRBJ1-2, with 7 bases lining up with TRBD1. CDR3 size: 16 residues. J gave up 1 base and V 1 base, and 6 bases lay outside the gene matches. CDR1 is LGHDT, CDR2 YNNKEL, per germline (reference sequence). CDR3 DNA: TGTGCCAGCAGCCAAGCCCAATGGGACAGTAACTATGGCTACACCTTC. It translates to CASSQAQWDSNYGYTF.

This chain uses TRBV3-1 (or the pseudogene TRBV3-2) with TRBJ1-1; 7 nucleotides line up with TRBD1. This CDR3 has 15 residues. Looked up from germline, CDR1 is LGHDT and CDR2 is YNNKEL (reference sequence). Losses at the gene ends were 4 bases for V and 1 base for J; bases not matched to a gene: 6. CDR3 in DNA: TGTGCCAGCAGCCTAGAGTGGACAGGGAACACTGAAGCTTTCTTT. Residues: CASSLEWTGNTEAFF.

CDR3 DNA: TGCAGCGGCGCCCACACTGAAGCTTTCTTT. Translated: CSGAHTEAFF. The chain links TRBV29-1 to TRBJ1-1; no firm D call. This CDR3 spans 10 amino acids. Trimming removed 7 bases at V and 3 bases at J, with 6 bases between. Germline CDR1 reads SQVTM; CDR2 reads ANQGSEA.

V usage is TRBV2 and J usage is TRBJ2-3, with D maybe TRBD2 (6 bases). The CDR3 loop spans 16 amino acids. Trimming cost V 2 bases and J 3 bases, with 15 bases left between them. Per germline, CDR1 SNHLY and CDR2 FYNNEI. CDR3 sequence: CASSETEGLRTDTQYF. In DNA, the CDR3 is TGTGCCAGCAGTGAAACGGAGGGTTTACGAACAGATACGCAGTATTTT.